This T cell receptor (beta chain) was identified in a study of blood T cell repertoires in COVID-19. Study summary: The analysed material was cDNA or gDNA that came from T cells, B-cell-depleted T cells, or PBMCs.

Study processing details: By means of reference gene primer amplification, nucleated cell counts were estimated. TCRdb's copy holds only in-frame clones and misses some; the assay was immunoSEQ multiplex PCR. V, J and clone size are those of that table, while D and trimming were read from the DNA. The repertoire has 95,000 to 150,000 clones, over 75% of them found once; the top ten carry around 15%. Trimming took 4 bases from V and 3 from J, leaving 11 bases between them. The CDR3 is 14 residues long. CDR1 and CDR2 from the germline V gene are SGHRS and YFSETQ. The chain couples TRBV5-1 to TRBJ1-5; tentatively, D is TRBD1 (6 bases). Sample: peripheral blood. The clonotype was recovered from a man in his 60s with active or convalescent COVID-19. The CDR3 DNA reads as TGCGCCAGCAGCCCCCAGGGGTCCAATCAGCCCCAGCATTTT. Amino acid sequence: CASSPQGSNQPQHF.